This TCR beta chain is drawn from a study of identical twins. The sample holds a few counts of this clonotype. Unmatched junction bases numbered 4, after V lost 4 bases and J lost 10 bases. The CDR3 covers 13 residues. Germline V gives CDR1 GTSNPN, CDR2 SVGIG (reference sequence). TCRdb re-analysed the 5' RACE reads in MiXCR, keeping a single row per CDR3 protein. The data contain approximately 600,000 distinct CDR3 sequences, roughly 9.5% of them singletons. This sample also appeared in a second study, on yellow fever vaccine responses in identical twins.

The chain carries TRBV30 and TRBJ1-6, with 10 bases identical to TRBD1. The sequence derives from a woman under 30 in good health. The sample consisted of PBMCs. The CDR3: CAWTGTGESPLHF. As DNA, the CDR3 is TGTGCCTGGACCGGGACAGGGGAATCACCCCTCCACTTT. Full variable domain (outside the CDR3, taken from reference TRBV30 and TRBJ1-6): SQTIHQWPATLVQPVGSPLSLECTVEGTSNPNLYWYRQAAGRGLQLLFYSVGIGQISSEVPQNLSASRPQDRQFILSSKKLLLSDSGFYLCAWTGTGESPLHFGNGTRLTVT.